The TCR beta chain described here comes from a study of CD8 T cells in Susac syndrome. Study-level information: Among the Susac syndrome patients sequenced, five or six had active disease and about eight were in remission. Intravenous immunoglobulin alone or corticosteroids were being given to patients with Susac syndrome at blood draw, unless they were therapy-naive.

Germline V gene lookup returns CDR1 SGHTA and CDR2 FQGTGA. V shed 2 bases and J shed 6 bases, with 16 bases lying between them. The CDR3 consists of 15 residues. The authors reverse transcribed roughly 0.5 to 1 ug RNA with random hexamers. Amplification of TCR beta CDR3 was carried out by immunoSEQ multiplex PCR, which covered 54 Vbeta and 13 Jbeta segments. TCRdb passed the immunoSEQ multiplex PCR reads through MiXCR, listing each CDR3 protein once. The data show some 250,000 distinct CDR3 sequences, 96% seen once. Negative isolation yielded the CD8+ and CD4+ T cells, while FACS enriched the TEMRA cells.

The rearrangement joins TRBV7-3 to TRBJ1-2; D is perhaps TRBD1 (5 bases). The specimen sequenced was CD4+ T cells from PBMCs. The receptor was isolated from a human donor with Susac syndrome. The CDR3: CASSLQGQFDNGYTF. In DNA form, the CDR3 reads TGTGCCAGCAGCTTACAGGGCCAATTCGATAATGGCTACACCTTC.